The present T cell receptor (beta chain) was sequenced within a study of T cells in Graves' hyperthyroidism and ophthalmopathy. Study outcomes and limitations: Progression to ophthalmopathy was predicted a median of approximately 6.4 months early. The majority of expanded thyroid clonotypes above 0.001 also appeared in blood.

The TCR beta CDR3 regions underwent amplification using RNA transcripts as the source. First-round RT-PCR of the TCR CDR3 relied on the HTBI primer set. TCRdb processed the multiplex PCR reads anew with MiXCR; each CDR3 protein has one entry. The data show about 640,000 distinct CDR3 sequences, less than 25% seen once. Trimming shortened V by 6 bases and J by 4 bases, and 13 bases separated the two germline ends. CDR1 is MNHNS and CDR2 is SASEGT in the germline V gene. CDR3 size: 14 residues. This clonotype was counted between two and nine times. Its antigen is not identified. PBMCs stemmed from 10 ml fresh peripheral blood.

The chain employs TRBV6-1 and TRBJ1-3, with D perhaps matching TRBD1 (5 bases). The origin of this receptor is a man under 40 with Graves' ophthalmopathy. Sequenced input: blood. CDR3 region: CASRLRGDGNTIYF. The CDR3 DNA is TGTGCCAGCAGGCTCCGGGGGGACGGAAACACCATATATTTT.